Below are 8 T cell receptor beta chains sequenced from a single sample in a study of T cells in Graves' hyperthyroidism and ophthalmopathy. RNA transcripts were the template for amplifying TCR beta CDR3 regions. The HTBI primer set drove a first-round RT-PCR of the TCR CDR3. A single record per CDR3 protein comes from TCRdb applying MiXCR to the multiplex PCR reads. The sample holds around 350,000 distinct CDR3 sequences, about a fifth seen once. The sample comprised blood. Receptors originate from a woman aged 18 to 35 with Graves' hyperthyroidism.

The chain is built from TRBV29-1 and TRBJ2-2; D remains unclear. This CDR3 is 13 amino acids long. The V gene lost 2 bases and the J gene lost 1 base, with 5 bases spanning the gap. Per the germline V gene, CDR1 is SQVTM and CDR2 is ANQGSEA. Here the CDR3 DNA reads TGCAGCGTTGAATCGGGGAACACCGGGGAGCTGTTTTTT. Residues: CSVESGNTGELFF.

This clonotype has at least ten counts. The chain links TRBV13 to TRBJ2-5; D is undetermined. CDR3 length equals 14 residues. Trimming left V 1 base short and J 3 bases short, with 9 bases between. Germline CDR1 and CDR2: PRHDT and FYEKMQ (reference sequence). The CDR3 reads CASSLVGDEETQYF. The CDR3 bases are TGTGCCAGCAGCTTAGTTGGGGATGAAGAGACCCAGTACTTC.

V usage is TRBV11-2 and J usage is TRBJ1-1; 8 bases map to TRBD1. The CDR3 is 16 residues long. Germline values: CDR1 SGHAT, CDR2 FQNNGV. The junction had 8 bases not matched to a gene; V was cut back by 4 bases and J by 1 base. The CDR3 spells CASSSTWTGRNTEAFF. In DNA form, the CDR3 reads TGTGCCAGCAGCTCCACCTGGACAGGGAGGAACACTGAAGCTTTCTTT.

Comments on this clonotype: At one end, the junction sequence differs from germline, possibly due to a read error. The rearrangement joins TRBV6-1 to TRBJ1-1; D gene unclear. The germline V gene has CDR1 MNHNS and CDR2 SASEGT. This CDR3 has 13 residues. The CDR3 protein is CASSRVANTDAFF. The CDR3 region has the DNA TGTGCCAGCAGTCGTGTAGCGAACACTGACGCTTTCTTT.

As concerns this clonotype: This may be a read error, as it is one base from a much larger clone. The chain combines TRBV29-1 with TRBJ1-2; D ambiguous. CDR3 length: 13 residues. With 7 bases removed from V and 4 bases from J, the gap between germline ends came to 16 bases. Germline CDR1 SQVTM, CDR2 ANQGSEA. The CDR3 DNA sequence: TGCAGCGCGTTGGTGAGGGAGATCTATGGCTACACCTTC. It encodes CSALVREIYGYTF.

This clonotype was found many times. The chain recombines TRBV20-1 with TRBJ2-5, with D tentatively TRBD1 or TRBD2 (5 bases each). With 5 bases removed from V and 7 bases from J, the gap between germline ends came to 8 bases. This CDR3 contains 10 residues. In germline, CDR1 is DFQATT, CDR2 SNEGSKA (reference sequence). In DNA, the CDR3 is TGCAGTGCTGGGGGTGGGACCCAGTACTTC. This gives the protein CSAGGGTQYF.

This clonotype came up many times. This chain uses TRBV7-9 with TRBJ2-5, with D perhaps matching TRBD1 (6 bases). Per the germline V gene, CDR1 is SEHNR and CDR2 is FQNEAQ (reference sequence). This CDR3 is built from 15 residues. V shed 4 bases and J shed 7 bases, with 19 bases lying between them. This chain's CDR3 is CASSSTITGYGTQYF. The CDR3 DNA sequence: TGTGCCAGCAGCTCTACAATCACAGGGTACGGGACCCAGTACTTC.

This clonotype showed up many times. One end of the junction varies from germline; a read error may be responsible. The chain employs TRBV5-1 and TRBJ1-1, with D possibly matching TRBD1 (6 bases). The CDR3 spans 15 residues. Germline V gene lookup returns CDR1 SGHRS and CDR2 YFSETQ. This chain's CDR3 is CASSLDPATGPGGVF. The CDR3 DNA follows: TGCGCCAGCAGCTTGGACCCGGCGACAGGTCCCGGCGGGGTCTTT.